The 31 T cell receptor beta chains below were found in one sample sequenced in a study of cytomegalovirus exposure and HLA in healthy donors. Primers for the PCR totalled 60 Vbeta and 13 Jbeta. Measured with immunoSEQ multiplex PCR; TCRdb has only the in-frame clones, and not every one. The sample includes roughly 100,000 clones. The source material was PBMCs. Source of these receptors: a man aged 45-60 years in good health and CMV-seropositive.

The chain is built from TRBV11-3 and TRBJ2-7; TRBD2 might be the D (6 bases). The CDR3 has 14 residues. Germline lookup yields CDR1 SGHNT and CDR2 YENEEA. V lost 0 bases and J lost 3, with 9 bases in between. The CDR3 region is CASSLEWRDYEQYF. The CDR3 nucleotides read TGTGCCAGCAGCTTAGAGTGGCGGGACTACGAGCAGTACTTC.

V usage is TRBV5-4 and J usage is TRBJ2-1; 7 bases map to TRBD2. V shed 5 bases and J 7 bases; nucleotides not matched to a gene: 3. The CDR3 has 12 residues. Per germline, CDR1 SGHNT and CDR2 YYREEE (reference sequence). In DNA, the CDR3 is TGTGCCAGCAGTTCGCGGGGGAATGAGCAGTTCTTC. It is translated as CASSSRGNEQFF.

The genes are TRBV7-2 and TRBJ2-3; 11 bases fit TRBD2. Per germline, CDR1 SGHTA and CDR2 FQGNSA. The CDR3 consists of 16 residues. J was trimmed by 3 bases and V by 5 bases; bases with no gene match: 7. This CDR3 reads CASSPIAGGGTDTQYF. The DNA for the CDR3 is TGTGCCAGCAGCCCTATAGCGGGAGGGGGGACAGATACGCAGTATTTT.

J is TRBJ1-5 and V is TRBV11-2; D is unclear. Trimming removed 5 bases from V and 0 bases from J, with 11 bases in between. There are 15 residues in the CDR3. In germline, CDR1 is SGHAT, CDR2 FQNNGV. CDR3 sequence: CASSQTSYSNQPQHF. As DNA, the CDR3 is TGTGCCAGCAGCCAGACAAGTTATAGCAATCAGCCCCAGCATTTT.

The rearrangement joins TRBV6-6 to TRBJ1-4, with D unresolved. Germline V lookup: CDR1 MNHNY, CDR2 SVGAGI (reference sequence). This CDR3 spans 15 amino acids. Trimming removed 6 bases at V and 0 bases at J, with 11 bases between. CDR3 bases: TGTGCCAGCAGACGTTTCGGGGCAACTAATGAAAAACTGTTTTTT. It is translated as CASRRFGATNEKLFF.

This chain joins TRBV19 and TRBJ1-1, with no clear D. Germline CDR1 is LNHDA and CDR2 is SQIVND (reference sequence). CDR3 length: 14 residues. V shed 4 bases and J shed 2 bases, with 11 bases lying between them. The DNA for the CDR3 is TGTGCCAGTAGTAACCCGGGGAGAAACACTGAAGCTTTCTTT. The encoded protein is CASSNPGRNTEAFF.

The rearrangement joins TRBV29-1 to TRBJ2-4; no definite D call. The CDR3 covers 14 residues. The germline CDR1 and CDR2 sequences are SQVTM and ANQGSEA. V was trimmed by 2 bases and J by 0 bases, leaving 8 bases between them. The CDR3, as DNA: TGCAGCGTTGAATTTCCACTAGCCAAAAACATTCAGTACTTC. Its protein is CSVEFPLAKNIQYF.

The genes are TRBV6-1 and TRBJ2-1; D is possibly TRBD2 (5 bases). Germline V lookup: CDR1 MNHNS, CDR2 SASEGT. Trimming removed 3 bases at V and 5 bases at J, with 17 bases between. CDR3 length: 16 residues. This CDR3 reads CASSDNPSLINNEQFF. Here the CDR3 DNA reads TGTGCCAGCAGTGATAATCCTAGCCTCATCAACAATGAGCAGTTCTTC.

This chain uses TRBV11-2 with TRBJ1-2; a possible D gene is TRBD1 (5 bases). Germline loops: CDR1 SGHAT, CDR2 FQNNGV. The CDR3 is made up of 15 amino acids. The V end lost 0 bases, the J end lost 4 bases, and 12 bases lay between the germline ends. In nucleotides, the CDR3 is TGTGCCAGCAGCTTAGACCCGGGCAGGGCCTATGGCTACACCTTC. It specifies CASSLDPGRAYGYTF.

The CDR3 is CASSLAFVETQYF. CDR3 bases: TGTGCCAGCAGCTTAGCCTTCGTAGAGACCCAGTACTTC. The chain joins TRBV11-2 to TRBJ2-5; no firm D call. The germline V and J ends were trimmed by 1 base and 4 bases, with 7 bases remaining between them. Germline lookup yields CDR1 SGHAT and CDR2 FQNNGV. There are 13 residues in the CDR3.

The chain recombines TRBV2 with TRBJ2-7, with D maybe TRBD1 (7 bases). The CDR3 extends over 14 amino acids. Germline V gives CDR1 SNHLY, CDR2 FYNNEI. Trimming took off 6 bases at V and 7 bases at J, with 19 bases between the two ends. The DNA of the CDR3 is TGTGCCAGCAGCGCGGGACAGTTTGTTGGGGAGCAGTACGTC. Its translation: CASSAGQFVGEQYV.

In DNA, the CDR3 is TGTGCCTGGAGTGGGGAACCTAGCGGGAGGGCCTACAATGAGCAGTTCTTC. Protein: CAWSGEPSGRAYNEQFF. The V and J genes are TRBV30 and TRBJ2-1, with 12 bases aligning to TRBD2. Losses at the gene ends were 1 base for V and 2 bases for J; bases not matched to a gene: 6. Germline loops: CDR1 GTSNPN, CDR2 SVGIG (reference sequence). The CDR3 is 17 residues long. Drawing the rest from reference TRBV30 and TRBJ2-1, the complete variable domain is SQTIHQWPATLVQPVGSPLSLECTVEGTSNPNLYWYRQAAGRGLQLLFYSVGIGQISSEVPQNLSASRPQDRQFILSSKKLLLSDSGFYLCAWSGEPSGRAYNEQFFGPGTRLTVL.

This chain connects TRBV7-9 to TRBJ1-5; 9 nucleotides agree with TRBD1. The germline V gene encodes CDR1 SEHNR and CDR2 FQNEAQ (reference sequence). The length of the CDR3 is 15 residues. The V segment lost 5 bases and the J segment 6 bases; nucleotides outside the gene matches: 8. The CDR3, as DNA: TGTGCCAGCAGCGGAACCGGGACAGGGACTCAGCCCCAGCATTTT. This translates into CASSGTGTGTQPQHF.

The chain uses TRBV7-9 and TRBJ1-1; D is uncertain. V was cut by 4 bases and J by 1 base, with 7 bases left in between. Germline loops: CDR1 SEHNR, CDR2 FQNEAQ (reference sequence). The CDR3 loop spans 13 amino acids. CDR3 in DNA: TGTGCCAGCAGCTATACAGCGAACACTGAAGCTTTCTTT. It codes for CASSYTANTEAFF.

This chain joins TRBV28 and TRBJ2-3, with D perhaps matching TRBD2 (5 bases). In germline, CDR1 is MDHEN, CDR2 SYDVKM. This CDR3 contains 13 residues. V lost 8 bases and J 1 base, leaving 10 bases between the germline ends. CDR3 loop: CASRSSGTDTQYF. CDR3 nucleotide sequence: TGTGCCAGCCGAAGTAGCGGCACAGATACGCAGTATTTT.

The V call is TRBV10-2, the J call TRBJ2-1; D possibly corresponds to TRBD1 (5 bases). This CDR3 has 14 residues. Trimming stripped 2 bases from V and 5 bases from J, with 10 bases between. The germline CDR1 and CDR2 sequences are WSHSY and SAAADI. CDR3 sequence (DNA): TGCGCCAGCAGTGAGCCAGGGCACGACAATGAGCAGTTCTTC. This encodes CASSEPGHDNEQFF.

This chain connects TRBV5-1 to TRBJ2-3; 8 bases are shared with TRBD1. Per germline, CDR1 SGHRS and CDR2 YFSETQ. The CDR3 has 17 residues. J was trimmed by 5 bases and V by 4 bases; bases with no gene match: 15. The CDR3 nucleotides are TGCGCCAGCAGCCCCATTGCGGCAGGGGGCTCTATAGATACGCAGTATTTT. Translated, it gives CASSPIAAGGSIDTQYF. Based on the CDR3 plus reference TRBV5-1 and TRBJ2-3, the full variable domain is KAGVTQTPRYLIKTRGQQVTLSCSPISGHRSVSWYQQTPGQGLQFLFEYFSETQRNKGNFPGRFSGRQFSNSRSEMNVSTLELGDSALYLCASSPIAAGGSIDTQYFGPGTRLTVL.

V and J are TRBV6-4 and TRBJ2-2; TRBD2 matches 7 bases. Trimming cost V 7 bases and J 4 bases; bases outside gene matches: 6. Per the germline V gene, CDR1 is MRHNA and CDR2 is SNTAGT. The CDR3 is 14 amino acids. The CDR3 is CASTSGIGTGELFF. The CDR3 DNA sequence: TGTGCCAGCACCAGCGGGATAGGCACCGGGGAGCTGTTTTTT.

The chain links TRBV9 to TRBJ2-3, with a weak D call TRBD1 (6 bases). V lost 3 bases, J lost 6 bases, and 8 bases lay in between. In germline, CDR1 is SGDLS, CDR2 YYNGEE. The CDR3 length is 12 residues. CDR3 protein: CASSARGDTQYF. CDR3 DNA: TGTGCCAGCAGCGCCAGGGGTGATACGCAGTATTTT.

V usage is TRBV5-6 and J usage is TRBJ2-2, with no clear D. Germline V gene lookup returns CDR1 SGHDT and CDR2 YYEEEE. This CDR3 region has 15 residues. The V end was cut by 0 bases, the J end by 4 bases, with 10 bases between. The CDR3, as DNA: TGTGCCAGCAGCTTGGTTGGGCGCCGCACCGGGGAGCTGTTTTTT. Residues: CASSLVGRRTGELFF.

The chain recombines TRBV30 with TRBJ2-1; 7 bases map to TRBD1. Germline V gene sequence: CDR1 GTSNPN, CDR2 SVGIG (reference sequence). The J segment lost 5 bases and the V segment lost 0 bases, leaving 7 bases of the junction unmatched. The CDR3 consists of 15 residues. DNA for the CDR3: TGTGCCTGGAGTGTACCTTCAGGGGGAAACAATGAGCAGTTCTTC. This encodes CAWSVPSGGNNEQFF.

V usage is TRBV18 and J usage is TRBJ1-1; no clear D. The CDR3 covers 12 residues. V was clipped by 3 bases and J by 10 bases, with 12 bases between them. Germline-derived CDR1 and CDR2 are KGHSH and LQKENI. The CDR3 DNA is TGTGCCAGCTCACCCGGCGGGATTCGAGCTTTCTTT. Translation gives CASSPGGIRAFF.

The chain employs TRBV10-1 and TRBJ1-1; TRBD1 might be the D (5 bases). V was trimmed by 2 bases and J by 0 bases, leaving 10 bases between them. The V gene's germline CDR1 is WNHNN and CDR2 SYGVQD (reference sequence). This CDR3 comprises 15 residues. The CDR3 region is CASSEIRQLNTEAFF. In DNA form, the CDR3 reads TGCGCCAGCAGTGAGATCCGACAGTTGAACACTGAAGCTTTCTTT.

The CDR3 DNA is TGTGCCAGCAGTGAAACAGGGGCGGTGAACTATGGCTACACCTTC. Protein: CASSETGAVNYGYTF. The chain carries TRBV2 and TRBJ1-2; TRBD1 aligns across 7 bases. V trimming: 2 bases; J trimming: 2 bases; junction bases outside the gene matches: 5. Germline-derived CDR1 and CDR2 are SNHLY and FYNNEI. The CDR3 spans 15 residues. Combining the CDR3 with reference TRBV2 and TRBJ1-2 gives the whole variable domain EPEVTQTPSHQVTQMGQEVILRCVPISNHLYFYWYRQILGQKVEFLVSFYNNEISEKSEIFDDQFSVERPDGSNFTLKIRSTKLEDSAMYFCASSETGAVNYGYTFGSGTRLTVV.

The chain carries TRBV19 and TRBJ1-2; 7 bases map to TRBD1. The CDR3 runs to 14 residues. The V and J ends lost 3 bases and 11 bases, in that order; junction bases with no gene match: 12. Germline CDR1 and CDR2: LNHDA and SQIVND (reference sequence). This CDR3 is CASSISWDSGRYTF. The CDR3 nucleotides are TGTGCCAGTAGTATTTCGTGGGACAGCGGTAGATACACCTTC.

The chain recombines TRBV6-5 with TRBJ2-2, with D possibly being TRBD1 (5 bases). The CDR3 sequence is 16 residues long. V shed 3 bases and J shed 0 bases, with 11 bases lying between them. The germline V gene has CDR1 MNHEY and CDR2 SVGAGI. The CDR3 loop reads CASSYGAHANTGELFF. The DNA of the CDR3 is TGTGCCAGCAGTTATGGGGCCCACGCGAACACCGGGGAGCTGTTTTTT.

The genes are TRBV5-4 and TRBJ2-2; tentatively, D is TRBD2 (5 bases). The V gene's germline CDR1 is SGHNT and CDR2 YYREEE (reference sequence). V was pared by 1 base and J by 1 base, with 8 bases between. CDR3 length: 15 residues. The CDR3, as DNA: TGTGCCAGCAGCTTGTTGAGCGGGAACACCGGGGAGCTGTTTTTT. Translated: CASSLLSGNTGELFF.

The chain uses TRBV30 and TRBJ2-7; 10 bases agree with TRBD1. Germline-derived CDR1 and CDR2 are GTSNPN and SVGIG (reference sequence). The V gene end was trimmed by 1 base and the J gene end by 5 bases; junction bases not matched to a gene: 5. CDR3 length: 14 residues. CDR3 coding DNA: TGTGCCTGGAGTGGGGGACAGGGGTACCACGAGCAGTACTTC. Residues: CAWSGGQGYHEQYF.

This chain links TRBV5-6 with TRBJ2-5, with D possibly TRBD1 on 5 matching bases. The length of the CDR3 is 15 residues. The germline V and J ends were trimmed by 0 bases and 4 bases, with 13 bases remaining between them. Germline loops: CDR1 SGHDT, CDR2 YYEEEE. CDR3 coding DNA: TGTGCCAGCAGCTTGGGGGGCGATTCAGGAGAGACCCAGTACTTC. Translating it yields CASSLGGDSGETQYF.

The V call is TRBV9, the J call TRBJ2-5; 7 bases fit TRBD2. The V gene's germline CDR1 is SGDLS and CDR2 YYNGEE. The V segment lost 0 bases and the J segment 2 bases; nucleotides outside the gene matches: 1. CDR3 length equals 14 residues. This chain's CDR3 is CASSVEAGQETQYF. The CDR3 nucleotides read TGTGCCAGCAGCGTAGAAGCGGGACAAGAGACCCAGTACTTC.

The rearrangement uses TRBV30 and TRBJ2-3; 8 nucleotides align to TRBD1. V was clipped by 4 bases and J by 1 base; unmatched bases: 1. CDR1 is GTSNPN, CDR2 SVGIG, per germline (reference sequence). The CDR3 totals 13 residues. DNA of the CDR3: TGTGCCTGGACGGGACAGGGCACAGATACGCAGTATTTT. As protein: CAWTGQGTDTQYF.